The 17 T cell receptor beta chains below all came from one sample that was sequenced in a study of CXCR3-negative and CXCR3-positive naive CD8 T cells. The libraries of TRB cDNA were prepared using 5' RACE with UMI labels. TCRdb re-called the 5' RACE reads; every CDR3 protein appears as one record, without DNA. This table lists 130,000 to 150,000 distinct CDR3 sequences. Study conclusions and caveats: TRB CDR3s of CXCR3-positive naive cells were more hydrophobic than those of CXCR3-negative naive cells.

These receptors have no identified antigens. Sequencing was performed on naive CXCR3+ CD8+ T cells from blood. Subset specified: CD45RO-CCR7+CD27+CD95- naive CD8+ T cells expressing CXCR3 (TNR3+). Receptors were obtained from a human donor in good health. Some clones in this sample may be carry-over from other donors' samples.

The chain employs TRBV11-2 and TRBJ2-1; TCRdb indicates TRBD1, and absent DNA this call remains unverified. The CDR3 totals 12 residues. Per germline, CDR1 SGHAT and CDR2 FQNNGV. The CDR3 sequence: CASDSYYNEQFF.

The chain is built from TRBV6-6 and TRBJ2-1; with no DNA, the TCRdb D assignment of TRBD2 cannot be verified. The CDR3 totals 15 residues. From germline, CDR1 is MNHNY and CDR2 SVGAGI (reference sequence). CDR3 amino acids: CASSLTSGTYNEQFF.

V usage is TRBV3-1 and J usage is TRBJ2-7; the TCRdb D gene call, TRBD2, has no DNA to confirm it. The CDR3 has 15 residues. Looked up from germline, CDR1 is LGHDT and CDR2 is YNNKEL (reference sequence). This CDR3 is CASSHGLATSYEQYF.

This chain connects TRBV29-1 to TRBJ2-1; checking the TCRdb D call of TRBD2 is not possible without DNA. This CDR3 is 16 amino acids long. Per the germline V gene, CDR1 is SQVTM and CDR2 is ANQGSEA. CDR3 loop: CSVMGTSGSSYNEQFF.

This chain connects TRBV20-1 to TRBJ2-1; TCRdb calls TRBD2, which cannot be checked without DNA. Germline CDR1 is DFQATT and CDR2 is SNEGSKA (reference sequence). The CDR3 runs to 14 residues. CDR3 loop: CSARQVEGWDEQFF.

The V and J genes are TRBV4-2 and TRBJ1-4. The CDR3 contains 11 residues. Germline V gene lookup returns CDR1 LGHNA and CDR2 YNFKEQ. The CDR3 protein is CASRLGEKLFF.

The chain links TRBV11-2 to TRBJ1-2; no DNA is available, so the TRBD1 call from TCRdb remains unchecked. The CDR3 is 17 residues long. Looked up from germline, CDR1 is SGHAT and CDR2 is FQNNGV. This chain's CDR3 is CASSSGGIGQVLYGYTF.

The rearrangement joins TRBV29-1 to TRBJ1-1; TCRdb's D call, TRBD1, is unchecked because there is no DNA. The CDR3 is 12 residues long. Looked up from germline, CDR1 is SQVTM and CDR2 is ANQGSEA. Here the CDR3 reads CSVEEGGSEAFF. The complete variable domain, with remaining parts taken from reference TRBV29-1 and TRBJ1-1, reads SAVISQKPSRDICQRGTSLTIQCQVDSQVTMMFWYRQQPGQSLTLIATANQGSEATYESGFVIDKFPISRPNLTFSTLTVSNMSPEDSSIYLCSVEEGGSEAFFGQGTRLTVV.

The CDR3: CASTLWERGFGEQYF. The chain couples TRBV7-6 to TRBJ2-7; TCRdb's D call of TRBD1 is untestable without DNA. Germline lookup yields CDR1 SGHVS and CDR2 FNYEAQ. This CDR3 comprises 15 residues.

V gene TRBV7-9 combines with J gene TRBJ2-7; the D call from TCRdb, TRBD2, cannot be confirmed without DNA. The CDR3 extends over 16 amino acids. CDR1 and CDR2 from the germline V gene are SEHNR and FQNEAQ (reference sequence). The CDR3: CASSLVAGGLYNEQFF. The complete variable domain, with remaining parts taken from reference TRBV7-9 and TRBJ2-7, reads DTGVSQNPRHKITKRGQNVTFRCDPISEHNRLYWYRQTLGQGPEFLTYFQNEAQLEKSRLLSDRFSAERPKGSFSTLEIQRTEQGDSAMYLCASSLVAGGLYNEQFFGPGTRLTVT.

CDR3 region: CASSLIKAGGLYYGYTF. The chain has TRBV7-8 and TRBJ1-2; the D call from TCRdb, TRBD1, cannot be confirmed without DNA. The CDR3 loop spans 17 amino acids. Germline CDR1 SGHVS, CDR2 FQNEAQ.

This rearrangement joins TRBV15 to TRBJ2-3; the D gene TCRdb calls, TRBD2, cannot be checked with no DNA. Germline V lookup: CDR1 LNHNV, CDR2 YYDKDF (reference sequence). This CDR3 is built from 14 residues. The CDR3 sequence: CATDSGGRTDTQYF.

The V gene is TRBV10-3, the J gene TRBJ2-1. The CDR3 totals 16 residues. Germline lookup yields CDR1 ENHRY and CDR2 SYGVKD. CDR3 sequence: CATHLGPSSAYNEQFF.

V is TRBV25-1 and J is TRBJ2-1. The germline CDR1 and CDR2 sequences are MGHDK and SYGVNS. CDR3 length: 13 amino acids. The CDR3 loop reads CASSEFGHNEQFF.

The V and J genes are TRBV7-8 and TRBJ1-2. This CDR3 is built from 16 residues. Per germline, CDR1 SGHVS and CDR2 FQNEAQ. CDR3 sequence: CASSAGGVSSNYGYTF.

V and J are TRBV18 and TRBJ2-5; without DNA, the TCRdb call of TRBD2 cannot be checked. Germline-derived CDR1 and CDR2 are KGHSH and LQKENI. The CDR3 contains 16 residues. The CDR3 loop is CASSPPGIAGEETQYF. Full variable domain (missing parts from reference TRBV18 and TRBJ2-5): NAGVMQNPRHLVRRRGQEARLRCSPMKGHSHVYWYRQLPEEGLKFMVYLQKENIIDESGMPKERFSAEFPKEGPSILRIQQVVRGDSAAYFCASSPPGIAGEETQYFGPGTRLLVL.

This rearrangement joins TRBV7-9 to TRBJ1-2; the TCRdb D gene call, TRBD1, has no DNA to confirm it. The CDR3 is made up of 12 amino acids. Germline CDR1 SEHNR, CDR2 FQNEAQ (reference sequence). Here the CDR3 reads CASSPGQGGYTF.